Here is one TCR beta chain with its context. Individuals who donated were healthy Caucasians from Russia aged roughly 6 to 90. The source of the sample is a study of blood T cells in healthy people across ages. Alongside a J-beta primer mix, a sample-barcoded 5' primer served in a second PCR lasting about 7 to 11 cycles. A template-switch adaptor that had 12 random nucleotides put a tag on each cDNA molecule. From each sample, at least 2.5 million paired-end reads containing CDR3 were obtained. TCRdb reprocessed the 5' RACE reads via MiXCR and lists one record per CDR3 protein. The sample lists about 1 million distinct CDR3 sequences, 40% to 55% seen once, with approximately 17% in the top ten. V gave up 6 bases and J gave up 1 base, with 19 bases separating them. This CDR3 region has 17 residues.

This clonotype was obtained from an older woman in good health. The chain employs TRBV12-3 or TRBV12-4 and TRBJ2-1; D perhaps matches TRBD1 (6 bases). The source material was blood. The DNA for the CDR3 is TGTGCCAGCAGCCCGAACAGGGTCGACGAGTCCTACAATGAGCAGTTCTTC. Translation gives CASSPNRVDESYNEQFF.